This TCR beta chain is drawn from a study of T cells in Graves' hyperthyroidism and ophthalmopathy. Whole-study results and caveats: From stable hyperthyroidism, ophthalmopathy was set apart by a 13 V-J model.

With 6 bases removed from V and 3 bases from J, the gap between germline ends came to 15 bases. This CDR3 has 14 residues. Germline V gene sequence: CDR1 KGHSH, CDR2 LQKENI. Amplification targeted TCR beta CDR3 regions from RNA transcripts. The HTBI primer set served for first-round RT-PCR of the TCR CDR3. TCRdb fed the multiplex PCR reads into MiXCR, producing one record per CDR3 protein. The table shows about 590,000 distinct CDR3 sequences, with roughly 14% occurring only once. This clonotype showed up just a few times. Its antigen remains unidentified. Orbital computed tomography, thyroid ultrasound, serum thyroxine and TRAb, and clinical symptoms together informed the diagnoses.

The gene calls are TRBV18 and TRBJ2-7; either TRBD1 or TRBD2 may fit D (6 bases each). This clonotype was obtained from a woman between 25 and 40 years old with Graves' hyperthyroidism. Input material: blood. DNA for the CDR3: TGTGCCAGCTCCAAAGAGGGGGGCAGCTACGAGCAGTACTTC. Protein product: CASSKEGGSYEQYF.